This T cell receptor (beta chain) came from a study of T cells in Graves' hyperthyroidism and ophthalmopathy. RNA transcripts yielded amplified TCR beta CDR3 regions. Carried out on the TCR CDR3, a first-round RT-PCR used the HTBI primer set. Via MiXCR, TCRdb re-called the multiplex PCR reads, giving one row per CDR3 protein. The table lists under 750,000 distinct CDR3 sequences, around 19% of them singletons. V shed 2 bases and J 3 bases; nucleotides not matched to a gene: 7. The CDR3 is 16 residues long. Per germline, CDR1 LNHDA and CDR2 SQIVND (reference sequence). The chain joins TRBV19 to TRBJ2-1; 7 bases fit TRBD2. Material: blood. The origin of this receptor is a woman in her forties or fifties with Graves' hyperthyroidism that later progressed to Graves' ophthalmopathy. As DNA, the CDR3 is TGTGCCAGTAGTATACCAGGGAGGGAAATCTACAATGAGCAGTTCTTC. Encoded protein: CASSIPGREIYNEQFF. The variable domain in full, completed from reference TRBV19 and TRBJ2-1, reads DGGITQSPKYLFRKEGQNVTLSCEQNLNHDAMYWYRQDPGQGLRLIYYSQIVNDFQKGDIAEGYSVSREKKESFPLTVTSAQKNPTAFYLCASSIPGREIYNEQFFGPGTRLTVL.